These T cell receptor beta chains were read from a single sample in a study of response to subunit inactivated influenza vaccine. MiXCR, applied by TCRdb to the RT-PCR reads, yields one record per CDR3 protein. The sample records more than 450,000 distinct CDR3 sequences, about 8% being singletons. The specimen comprised PBMCs from blood, sampled approximately 25 months after vaccination. The receptors originated from a man aged 50 to 69 who received an inactivated influenza vaccine. Each CDR3 is given with its conserved first and last residue. Clone size is stated in some rows and not others, as once, few, many or a class when expanded.

TRBV7-2 . CASSLSGTSSYNSPLHF
TRBV7-9 few CASSLDGGPFF
TRBV15 many CATSRDRAATGELFF
TRBV20-1 few CSVPAGGPWGTEAFF
TRBV15 . CATSSGGTPPYEQYF
TRBV6-1 . CASRDPGQHNSPLHF
TRBV12-3/TRBV12-4 many CASSLYGTGNGYTF
TRBV5-5 few CASSFVSAYEQYF
TRBV18 . CASSPRTSGLNTGELFF
TRBV20-1 many CSARDPWNEQFF
TRBV28 . CASATGGAAKNIQYF
TRBV6-1 many CASSPGLAGVADTQYF
TRBV3-1 many CASSQRDSSQPQHF
TRBV28 few CASSYREKETQYF
TRBV5-1 . CARSSGQSTDTQYF
TRBV20-1 . CSARTKRGGADTQYF
TRBV14 . CASSQAGRSGGYTF
TRBV2 few CASSGDSPIGEQYF
TRBV7-7 few CASSLAGGLGETQYF
TRBV6-5 few CASSYSSPSGRAYNEQFF
TRBV6-2/TRBV6-3 . CASSYSPGGQYF
TRBV20-1 . CSARTSGAAQQYF
TRBV3-1 . CASSPEWGATEAFF
TRBV4-2 . CASSHDLVGSYEQYF
TRBV29-1 many CSVLRRDRTDTQYF
TRBV28 many CASSLTGTGDGYTF
TRBV6-1 . CASSLLGGGQPQHF
TRBV7-9 few CASSGTGQFF
TRBV20-1 many CSARDSRRGGTDTQYF
TRBV9 few CASSGGTGVKYSPLHF
TRBV4-1 many CASSYEGGGSANEKLFF
TRBV5-5 many CASSLGPLALSSYEQYF
TRBV5-1 . CASSLETGDNSPLHF
TRBV6-2/TRBV6-3 few CASRVAGYNEQFF
TRBV2 few CASSNPQKTGELFF
TRBV5-1 few CASSSEDRPSTDTQYF
TRBV5-1 few CASSLGTVPEQFF
TRBV2 few CASSDGGGVEQFF
TRBV7-2 few CASSSAGQVLPRAFF
TRBV29-1 few CSVKTGTSTDTQYF
TRBV11-2 . CASSLLRKATEAFF
TRBV4-1 few CASSQDSVGGGHNEQFF
TRBV25-1 few CASSEEWGATDTQYF
TRBV5-1 few CASSLGAGVQETQYF
TRBV28 many CASSLQNLGELFF